The 23 T cell receptor beta chains listed next were all sequenced from one sample in a study of T cell responses to AZD1222 COVID-19 vaccine. The repertoire was sequenced with immunoSEQ multiplex PCR; TCRdb's copy has only in-frame clones and lacks some. The sample carries under 200,000 clones, around nine tenths recorded once. Specimen: peripheral blood, collected 28 days after the second dose of the MenACWY control vaccine. The origin of the receptors is an adult who received the MenACWY meningococcal vaccine as a control.

This chain uses TRBV3-1 (or the pseudogene TRBV3-2) with TRBJ2-1; possible D gene TRBD2, 5 bases. CDR1 and CDR2 (germline): LGHDT, YNNKEL (reference sequence). The CDR3 consists of 15 residues. V was shortened by 4 bases and J by 9 bases, with 19 bases between the two germline ends. The CDR3 DNA reads TGTGCCAGCAGCCCTTGGGCACACAGCGGCGGTGAGCAGTTCTTC. This translates into CASSPWAHSGGEQFF.

The chain has TRBV7-9 and TRBJ2-2; no clear D gene. Trimming took off 5 bases at V and 4 bases at J, with 11 bases between the two ends. Germline CDR1 reads SEHNR; CDR2 reads FQNEAQ (reference sequence). The CDR3 totals 14 residues. CDR3 residues: CASSQPSGTGELFF. For the CDR3, the DNA is TGTGCCAGCAGCCAGCCCTCCGGCACCGGGGAGCTGTTTTTT.

This chain joins TRBV29-1 and TRBJ2-1; TRBD1 might be the D (5 bases). This CDR3 region has 14 residues. Trimming took off 2 bases at V and 5 bases at J, with 13 bases between the two ends. The germline V gene has CDR1 SQVTM and CDR2 ANQGSEA. CDR3: CSVEIARVNNEQFF. In nucleotides, the CDR3 is TGCAGCGTTGAAATAGCCAGGGTAAACAATGAGCAGTTCTTC.

This chain joins TRBV6-5 and TRBJ1-6, with a possible D match to TRBD1 (6 bases). CDR3 size: 15 residues. V was pared by 4 bases and J by 13 bases, with 20 bases between. Germline CDR1 and CDR2: MNHEY and SVGAGI. CDR3 in DNA: TGTGCCAGCAGTTCGCCGACAGGAAGGGAGTCGCCCCTCCACTTT. As protein: CASSSPTGRESPLHF.

The rearrangement joins TRBV9 to TRBJ2-7, with a possible D match to TRBD1 (7 bases). Germline loops: CDR1 SGDLS, CDR2 YYNGEE. The CDR3 is made up of 13 amino acids. Trimming pared 3 bases from V and 9 bases from J, leaving 16 bases between. CDR3 nucleotide sequence: TGTGCCAGCAGCGCCGGTCTTCAGGGGGGGCAGTACTTC. It codes for CASSAGLQGGQYF.

The J gene is TRBJ2-1, the V gene TRBV2; perhaps TRBD1 as D (5 bases). The length of the CDR3 is 14 residues. V gave up 5 bases and J gave up 2 bases, with 10 bases separating them. CDR1 is SNHLY and CDR2 is FYNNEI in the germline V gene. CDR3 protein: CASSTGLTYNEQFF. DNA for the CDR3: TGTGCCAGCAGTACAGGATTGACCTACAATGAGCAGTTCTTC.

The V call is TRBV3-1 (or the pseudogene TRBV3-2), the J call TRBJ1-1; no reliable D call. Germline CDR1 is LGHDT and CDR2 is YNNKEL (reference sequence). The CDR3 length is 14 residues. Deletions cut 1 base from V and 0 bases from J, with 6 bases between. The CDR3 DNA follows: TGTGCCAGCAGCCAAGGGACCATGAACACTGAAGCTTTCTTT. Residues: CASSQGTMNTEAFF.

The chain links TRBV9 to TRBJ2-1, with 7 bases lining up with TRBD2. Germline V lookup: CDR1 SGDLS, CDR2 YYNGEE. Unmatched junction bases numbered 16, after V lost 3 bases and J lost 7 bases. The CDR3 length is 17 residues. The CDR3 DNA reads TGTGCCAGCAGCGCCGGTAGGAGCGGGACTTCCCTGAATGAGCAGTTCTTC. As protein: CASSAGRSGTSLNEQFF. The variable domain in full, completed from reference TRBV9 and TRBJ2-1, reads DSGVTQTPKHLITATGQRVTLRCSPRSGDLSVYWYQQSLDQGLQFLIQYYNGEERAKGNILERFSAQQFPDLHSELNLSSLELGDSALYFCASSAGRSGTSLNEQFFGPGTRLTVL.

This sequence joins TRBV5-6 and TRBJ1-2; tentatively, D is TRBD1 (5 bases). This CDR3 is built from 13 residues. CDR1 and CDR2 (germline): SGHDT, YYEEEE. V was shortened by 6 bases and J by 3 bases, with 12 bases between the two germline ends. CDR3 DNA sequence: TGTGCCAGCACCCCGGAAGGGGACTATGGCTACACCTTC. This gives the protein CASTPEGDYGYTF.

This clone was seen at least ten times. The rearrangement links TRBV28 to TRBJ1-6; D gene unclear. The V end was cut by 2 bases, the J end by 12 bases, with 5 bases between. The V gene's germline CDR1 is MDHEN and CDR2 SYDVKM. CDR3 length equals 11 residues. The CDR3 loop reads CASSLGKPLHF. The CDR3 DNA reads as TGTGCCAGCAGTTTAGGGAAACCCCTCCACTTT.

The chain joins TRBV6-4 to TRBJ1-1, with 9 bases fitting TRBD1. J lost 1 base, V lost 0 bases, and 3 bases had no gene match. The CDR3 spans 16 residues. The V gene's germline CDR1 is MRHNA and CDR2 SNTAGT. This chain's CDR3 is CASSDSGDRANTEAFF. CDR3 DNA sequence: TGTGCCAGCAGTGACTCGGGGGACAGGGCGAACACTGAAGCTTTCTTT.

The chain joins TRBV27 to TRBJ2-1; 12 bases agree with TRBD1. The CDR3 spans 14 residues. Germline V gene sequence: CDR1 MNHEY, CDR2 SMNVEV (reference sequence). J gave up 9 bases and V 6 bases, and 6 bases lay outside the gene matches. The CDR3 DNA reads as TGTGCCAGCAGACTGGGACAGGGGGCTTTTGAGCAGTTCTTC. This codes for CASRLGQGAFEQFF.

This chain joins TRBV28 and TRBJ2-7; 10 nucleotides align to TRBD1. This CDR3 spans 17 amino acids. CDR1 is MDHEN, CDR2 SYDVKM, per germline. Unmatched junction bases numbered 13, after V lost 0 bases and J lost 8 bases. In DNA form, the CDR3 reads TGTGCCAGCAGTTTATGGAAAGGGGACAGGGGCTTTCTACAGCAGTACTTC. Translation gives CASSLWKGDRGFLQQYF.

V gene TRBV9 combines with J gene TRBJ2-2; D remains ambiguous. Looked up from germline, CDR1 is SGDLS and CDR2 is YYNGEE. The CDR3 consists of 12 residues. Between the trimmed V and J ends, which lost 4 bases and 9 bases, there was a span of 10 bases. Here the CDR3 DNA reads TGTGCCAGCAGCCCCCCCGCTCGGGAGCTGTTTTTT. Protein sequence: CASSPPARELFF.

CDR3 bases: TGTGCCAGCAGCAAAGCCTCCCGTCTAGCGGGAGGCCTTCTTTACTACGAGCAGTACTTC. Residues: CASSKASRLAGGLLYYEQYF. V is TRBV21-1 and J is TRBJ2-7; no check of the table's D call, TRBD2, against the DNA was made. TRBV21-1 is a known pseudogene. CDR3 length: 20 amino acids.

The chain employs TRBV7-6 and TRBJ1-1, with 7 nucleotides matching TRBD1. CDR3 length: 16 residues. CDR1 SGHVS and CDR2 FNYEAQ come from the germline V gene. The V segment lost 5 bases and the J segment 8 bases; nucleotides outside the gene matches: 17. The CDR3 bases are TGTGCCAGCAGCCCAACTGGACGGACAGGTACCTCCGAAGCTTTCTTT. This gives the protein CASSPTGRTGTSEAFF.

This clone was observed once. This rearrangement joins TRBV7-7 to TRBJ2-5, with 7 bases identical to TRBD1. Trimming at V came to 2 bases and at J to 2 bases, leaving 2 bases not matched to a gene. CDR1 and CDR2 (germline): SSHAT, FNYEAQ (reference sequence). The CDR3 is 14 amino acids. For the CDR3, the DNA is TGTGCCAGCAGCTTACTGACAGGGCAAGAGACCCAGTACTTC. Translation gives CASSLLTGQETQYF.

The chain employs TRBV12-3 or TRBV12-4 and TRBJ1-2; no clear D gene. Trimming shortened V by 3 bases and J by 1 base, and 6 bases separated the two germline ends. The CDR3 consists of 13 residues. The CDR3 DNA sequence: TGTGCCAGCAGTTTGATCTATAACTATGGCTACACCTTC. It yields the protein CASSLIYNYGYTF.

This clone occurred once. The genes are TRBV5-1 and TRBJ2-5; D is perhaps TRBD2 (5 bases). Germline V gene data show CDR1 as SGHRS and CDR2 as YFSETQ. Trimming took off 4 bases at V and 1 base at J, with 8 bases between the two ends. The CDR3 consists of 13 residues. The CDR3 spells CASSEGPQETQYF. The CDR3 region has the DNA TGCGCCAGCAGCGAGGGCCCCCAAGAGACCCAGTACTTC.

V is TRBV9 and J is TRBJ2-1; 14 bases agree with TRBD2. This CDR3 is built from 14 residues. Germline V CDR1 and CDR2: SGDLS, YYNGEE. V dropped 7 bases and J dropped 7; count of bases not matched to a gene: 4. The CDR3 region is CASGTSGSKNEQFF. In nucleotides, the CDR3 is TGTGCCAGCGGGACTAGCGGGAGTAAAAATGAGCAGTTCTTC.

This clone was counted once. This sequence joins TRBV28 and TRBJ1-1; TRBD1 might be the D (5 bases). Germline CDR1 is MDHEN and CDR2 is SYDVKM. Trimming stripped 2 bases from V and 10 bases from J, with 17 bases between. The CDR3 runs to 14 residues. Here the CDR3 reads CASSLLAGLVGAFF. The CDR3, as DNA: TGTGCCAGCAGTTTACTAGCAGGGTTGGTTGGAGCTTTCTTT.

In the case of this clone: Other DNA sequences from this sample encode an identical CDR3 as well. The V gene is TRBV27, the J gene TRBJ1-5, with D possibly TRBD1 on 5 matching bases. The CDR3 has 15 amino acids. CDR1 and CDR2 from the germline V gene are MNHEY and SMNVEV (reference sequence). Trimming left V 3 bases short and J 2 bases short, with 11 bases between. The CDR3: CASSFGTGGNQPQHF. In DNA, the CDR3 is TGTGCCAGCAGTTTCGGAACGGGGGGCAATCAGCCCCAGCATTTT.

V and J are TRBV4-1 and TRBJ2-3; D is uncertain. V lost 3 bases and J lost 4, with 14 bases in between. Germline values: CDR1 MGHRA, CDR2 YSYEKL. This CDR3 is built from 15 residues. The CDR3 spells CASSHPLSRADTQYF. CDR3 nucleotide sequence: TGCGCCAGCAGCCATCCCCTTAGTAGGGCAGATACGCAGTATTTT.